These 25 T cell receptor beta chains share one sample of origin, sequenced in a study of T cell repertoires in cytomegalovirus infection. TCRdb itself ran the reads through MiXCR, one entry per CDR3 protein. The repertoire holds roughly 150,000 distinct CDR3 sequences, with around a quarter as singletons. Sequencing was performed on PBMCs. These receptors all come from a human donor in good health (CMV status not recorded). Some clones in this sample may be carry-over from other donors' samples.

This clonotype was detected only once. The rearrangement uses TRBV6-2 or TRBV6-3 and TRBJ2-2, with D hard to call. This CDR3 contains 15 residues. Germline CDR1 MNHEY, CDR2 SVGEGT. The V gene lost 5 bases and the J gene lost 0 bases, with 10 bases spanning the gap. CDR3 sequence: CASSERDTNTGELFF. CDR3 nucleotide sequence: TGTGCCAGCAGTGAGCGCGACACGAACACCGGGGAGCTGTTTTTT.

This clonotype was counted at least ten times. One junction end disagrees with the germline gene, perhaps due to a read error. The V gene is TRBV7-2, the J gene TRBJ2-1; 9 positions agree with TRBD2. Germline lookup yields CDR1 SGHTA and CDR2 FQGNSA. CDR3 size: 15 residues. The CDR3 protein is CASSLAGTSGNEQFF. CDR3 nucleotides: TGTGCCAGCAGCCTAGCGGGGACTTCGGGTAATGAGCAGTTCTTC.

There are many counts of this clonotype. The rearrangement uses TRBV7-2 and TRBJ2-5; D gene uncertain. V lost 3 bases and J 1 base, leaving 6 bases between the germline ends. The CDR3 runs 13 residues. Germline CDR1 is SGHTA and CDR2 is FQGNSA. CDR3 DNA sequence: TGTGCCAGCAGCTTTAATTTCCAAGAGACCCAGTACTTC. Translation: CASSFNFQETQYF.

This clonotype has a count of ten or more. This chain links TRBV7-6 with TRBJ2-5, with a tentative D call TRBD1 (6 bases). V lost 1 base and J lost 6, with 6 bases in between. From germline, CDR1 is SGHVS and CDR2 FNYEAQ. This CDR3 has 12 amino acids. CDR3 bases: TGTGCCAGCAGCTTAGGGGGGCAGACCCAGTACTTC. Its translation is CASSLGGQTQYF.

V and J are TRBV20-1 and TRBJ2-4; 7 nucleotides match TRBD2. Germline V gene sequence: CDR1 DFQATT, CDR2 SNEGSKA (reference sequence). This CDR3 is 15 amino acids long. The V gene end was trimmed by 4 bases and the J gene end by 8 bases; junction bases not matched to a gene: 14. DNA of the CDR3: TGCAGTGCTACCCAGGGTTCGGGACTATCGGACATTCAGTACTTC. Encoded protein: CSATQGSGLSDIQYF.

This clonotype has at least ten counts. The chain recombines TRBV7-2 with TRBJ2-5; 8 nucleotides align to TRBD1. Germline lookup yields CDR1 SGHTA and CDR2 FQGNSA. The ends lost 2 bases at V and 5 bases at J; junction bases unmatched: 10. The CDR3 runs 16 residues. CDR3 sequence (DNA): TGTGCCAGCAGCTTAATGTCAGGGGGCGCCGGGGAGACCCAGTACTTC. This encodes CASSLMSGGAGETQYF.

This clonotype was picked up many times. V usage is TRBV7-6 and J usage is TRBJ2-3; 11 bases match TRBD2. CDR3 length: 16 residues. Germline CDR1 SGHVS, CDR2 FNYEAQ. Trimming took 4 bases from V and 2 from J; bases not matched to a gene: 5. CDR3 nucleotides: TGTGCCAGCAGCTCGACTAGCGGGGCTATCACAGATACGCAGTATTTT. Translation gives CASSSTSGAITDTQYF.

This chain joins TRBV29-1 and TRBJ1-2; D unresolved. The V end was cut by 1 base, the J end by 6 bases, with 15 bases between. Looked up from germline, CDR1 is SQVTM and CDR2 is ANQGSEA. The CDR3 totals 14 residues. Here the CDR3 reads CSVEGIGTSNGYTF. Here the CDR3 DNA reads TGCAGCGTTGAAGGGATCGGAACGTCAAATGGCTACACCTTC.

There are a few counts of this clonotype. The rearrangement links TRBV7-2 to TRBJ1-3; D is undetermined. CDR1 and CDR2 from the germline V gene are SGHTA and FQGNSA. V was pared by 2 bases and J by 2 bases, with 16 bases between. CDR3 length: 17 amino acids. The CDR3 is CASSLSPERNPGNTIYF. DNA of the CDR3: TGTGCCAGCAGCTTAAGCCCGGAGAGGAATCCTGGAAACACCATATATTTT.

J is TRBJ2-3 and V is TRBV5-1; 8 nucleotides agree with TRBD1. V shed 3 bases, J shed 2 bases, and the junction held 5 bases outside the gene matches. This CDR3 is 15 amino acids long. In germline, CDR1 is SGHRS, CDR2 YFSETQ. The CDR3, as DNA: TGCGCCAGCAGCTCCGGGACAGGAAACACAGATACGCAGTATTTT. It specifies CASSSGTGNTDTQYF.

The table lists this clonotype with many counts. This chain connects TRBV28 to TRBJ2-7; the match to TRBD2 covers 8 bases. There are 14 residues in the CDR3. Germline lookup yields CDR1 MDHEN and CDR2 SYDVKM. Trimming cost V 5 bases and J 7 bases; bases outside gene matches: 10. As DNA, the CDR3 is TGTGCCAGCAGTGGTAGCGGGGCAGGGCGGGAGCAGTACTTC. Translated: CASSGSGAGREQYF.

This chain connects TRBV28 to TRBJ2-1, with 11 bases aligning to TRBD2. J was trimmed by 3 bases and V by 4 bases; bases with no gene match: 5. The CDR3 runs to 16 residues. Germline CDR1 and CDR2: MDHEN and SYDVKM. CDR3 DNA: TGTGCCAGCAGTTCCGGGACTAGCGGACTCTACAATGAGCAGTTCTTC. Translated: CASSSGTSGLYNEQFF.

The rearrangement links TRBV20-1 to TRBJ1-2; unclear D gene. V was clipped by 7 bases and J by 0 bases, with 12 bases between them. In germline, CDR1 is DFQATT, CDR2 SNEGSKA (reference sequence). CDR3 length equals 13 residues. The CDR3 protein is CSEARGPNYGYTF. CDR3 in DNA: TGCAGTGAAGCCCGTGGTCCTAACTATGGCTACACCTTC.

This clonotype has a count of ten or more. As DNA, the CDR3 is TGTGCCAGCAGCCAAGAGGGACAACGCAATCAGCCCCAGCATTTT. As protein: CASSQEGQRNQPQHF. This chain links TRBV4-2 with TRBJ1-5; tentative D call: TRBD1 (6 bases). Germline V gene sequence: CDR1 LGHNA, CDR2 YNFKEQ. V gave up 0 bases and J gave up 2 bases, with 8 bases separating them. The CDR3 extends over 15 amino acids.

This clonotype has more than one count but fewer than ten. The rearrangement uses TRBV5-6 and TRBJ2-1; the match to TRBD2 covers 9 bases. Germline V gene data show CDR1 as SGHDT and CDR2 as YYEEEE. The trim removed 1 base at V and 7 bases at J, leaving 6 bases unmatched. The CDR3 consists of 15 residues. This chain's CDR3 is CASSLKLAGLNEQFF. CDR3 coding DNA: TGTGCCAGCAGCTTGAAGCTAGCGGGATTGAATGAGCAGTTCTTC.

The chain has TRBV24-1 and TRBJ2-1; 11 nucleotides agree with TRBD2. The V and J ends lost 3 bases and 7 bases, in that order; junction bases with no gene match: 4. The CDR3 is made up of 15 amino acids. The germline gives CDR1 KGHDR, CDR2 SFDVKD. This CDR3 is CATSDPGLADNEQFF. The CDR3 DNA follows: TGTGCCACCAGTGATCCGGGACTAGCGGATAATGAGCAGTTCTTC.

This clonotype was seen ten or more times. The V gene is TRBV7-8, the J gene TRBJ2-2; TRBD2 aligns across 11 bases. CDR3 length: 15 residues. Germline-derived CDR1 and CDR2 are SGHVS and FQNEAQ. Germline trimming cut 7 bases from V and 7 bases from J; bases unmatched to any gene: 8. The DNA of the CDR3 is TGTGCCAGCACGGCGGTAGCGGGAGGGATCGGGGAGCTGTTTTTT. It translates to CASTAVAGGIGELFF.

The CDR3 spells CSAGGRTSGRGNIQYF. In nucleotides, the CDR3 is TGCAGTGCCGGAGGTCGGACTAGCGGGAGAGGGAACATTCAGTACTTC. The chain joins TRBV20-1 to TRBJ2-4, with 13 bases aligning to TRBD2. After removal of 6 bases from V and 7 bases from J, the junction contained 12 bases not matched to a gene. Per the germline V gene, CDR1 is DFQATT and CDR2 is SNEGSKA (reference sequence). This CDR3 contains 16 residues.

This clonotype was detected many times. The CDR3 loop reads CASTLGAGVGTDTQYF. For the CDR3, the DNA is TGTGCCAGCACCCTCGGGGCGGGAGTTGGCACAGATACGCAGTATTTT. This chain links TRBV7-2 with TRBJ2-3; 7 nucleotides agree with TRBD2. Trimming removed 7 bases from V and 1 base from J; junction bases left unmatched: 11. Per germline, CDR1 SGHTA and CDR2 FQGNSA. The CDR3 sequence is 16 residues long.

The CDR3 region is CASSFGRAEMEQYF. The CDR3 DNA reads TGTGCCAGCAGCTTCGGGCGGGCCGAGATGGAGCAGTACTTC. This rearrangement joins TRBV7-2 to TRBJ2-7; D may be TRBD2 (5 bases). The CDR3 has 14 residues. Germline CDR1 SGHTA, CDR2 FQGNSA. Trimming stripped 3 bases from V and 7 bases from J, with 16 bases between.

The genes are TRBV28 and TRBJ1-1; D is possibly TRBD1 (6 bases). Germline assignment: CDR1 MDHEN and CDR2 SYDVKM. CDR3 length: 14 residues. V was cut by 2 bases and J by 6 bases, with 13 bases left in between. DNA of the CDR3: TGTGCCAGCAGTTTAACAGGGTCGAGGGCTGAAGCTTTCTTT. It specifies CASSLTGSRAEAFF.

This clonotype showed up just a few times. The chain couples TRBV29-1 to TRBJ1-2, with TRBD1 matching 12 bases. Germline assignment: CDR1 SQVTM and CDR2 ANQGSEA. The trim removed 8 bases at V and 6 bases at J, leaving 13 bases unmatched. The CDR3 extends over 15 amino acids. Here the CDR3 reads CSSNYGTGGSDGYTF. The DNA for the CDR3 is TGCAGCTCCAACTACGGGACAGGGGGCTCGGATGGCTACACCTTC.

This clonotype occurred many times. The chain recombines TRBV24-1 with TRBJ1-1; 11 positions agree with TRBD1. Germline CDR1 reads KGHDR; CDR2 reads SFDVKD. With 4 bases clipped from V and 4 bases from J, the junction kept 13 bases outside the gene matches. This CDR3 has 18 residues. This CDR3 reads CATSEIVQTGTGGTEAFF. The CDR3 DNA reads TGTGCCACCAGTGAAATCGTCCAAACCGGGACAGGGGGCACTGAAGCTTTCTTT.

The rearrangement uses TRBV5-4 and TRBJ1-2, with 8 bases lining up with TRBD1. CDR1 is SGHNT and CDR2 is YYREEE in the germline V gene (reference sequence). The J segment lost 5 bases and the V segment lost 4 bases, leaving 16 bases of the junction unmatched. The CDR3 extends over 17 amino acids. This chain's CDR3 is CASSLVVRTGSAYGYTF. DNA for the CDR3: TGTGCCAGCAGCCTTGTCGTCCGGACAGGGAGCGCTTATGGCTACACCTTC.

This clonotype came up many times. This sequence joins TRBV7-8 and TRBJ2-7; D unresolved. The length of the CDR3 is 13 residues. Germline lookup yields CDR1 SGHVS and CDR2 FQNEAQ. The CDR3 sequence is CVSLAASSYEQYF. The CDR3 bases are TGTGTCTCCCTGGCCGCTAGCTCCTACGAGCAGTACTTC.